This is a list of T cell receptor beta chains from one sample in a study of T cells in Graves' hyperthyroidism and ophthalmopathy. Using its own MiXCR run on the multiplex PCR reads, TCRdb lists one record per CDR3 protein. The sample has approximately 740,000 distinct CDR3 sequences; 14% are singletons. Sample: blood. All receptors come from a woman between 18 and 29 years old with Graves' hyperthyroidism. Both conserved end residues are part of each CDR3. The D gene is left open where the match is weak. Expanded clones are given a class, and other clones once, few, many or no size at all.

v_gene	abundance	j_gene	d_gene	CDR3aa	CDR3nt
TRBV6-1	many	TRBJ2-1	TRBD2	CASSKLAERYNEQFF	TGTGCCAGCAGTAAACTAGCGGAGCGTTACAATGAGCAGTTCTTC
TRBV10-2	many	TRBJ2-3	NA	CASSINPAAGAVDTQYF	TGCGCCAGCAGTATAAACCCGGCGGCTGGAGCGGTAGATACGCAGTATTTT
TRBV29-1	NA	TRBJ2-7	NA	CSVEEVQGRNYEQYF	TGCAGCGTTGAAGAGGTTCAGGGGCGCAACTACGAGCAGTACTTC
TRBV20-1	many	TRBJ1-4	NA	CSAGGTSPLNEKLFF	TGCAGTGCCGGAGGGACCTCCCCCTTAAATGAAAAACTGTTTTTT
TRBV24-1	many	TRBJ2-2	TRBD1	CATSDPGTAGTGELFF	TGTGCCACCAGTGATCCGGGGACAGCCGGCACCGGGGAGCTGTTTTTT
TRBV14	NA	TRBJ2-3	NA	CASSREIQGSTQYF	TGTGCCAGCAGCCGAGAAATACAGGGTTCTACGCAGTATTTT
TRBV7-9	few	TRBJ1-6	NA	CASSLGAGGRSPLHF	TGTGCCAGCAGCTTAGGGGCCGGGGGGCGATCACCCCTCCACTTT
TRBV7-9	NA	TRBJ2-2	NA	CASSRAGVGDTGELFF	TGTGCCAGCAGCCGTGCCGGGGTGGGCGACACCGGGGAGCTGTTTTTT
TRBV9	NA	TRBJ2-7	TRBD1	CASSGGQGRPYEQYF	TGTGCCAGCAGCGGAGGACAGGGGAGACCCTACGAGCAGTACTTC
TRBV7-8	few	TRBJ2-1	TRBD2	CASSTRTSGSGREQFF	TGTGCCAGCAGCACAAGGACTAGCGGGAGTGGTCGTGAGCAGTTCTTC
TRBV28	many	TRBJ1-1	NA	CASRPWGSNTEAFF	TGTGCCAGCAGACCCTGGGGGTCGAACACTGAAGCTTTCTTT
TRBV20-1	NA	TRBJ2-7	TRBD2	CSARRLALSYERYF	TGCAGTGCTAGAAGACTAGCGCTCTCCTACGAGCGGTACTTC
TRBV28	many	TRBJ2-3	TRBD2	CASTLAGGDTQYF	TGTGCCAGCACCCTAGCGGGAGGAGATACGCAGTATTTT
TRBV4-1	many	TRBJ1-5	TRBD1	CASSPFPGQGAGQPQHF	TGCGCCAGCAGCCCCTTTCCGGGACAGGGGGCAGGACAGCCCCAGCATTTT
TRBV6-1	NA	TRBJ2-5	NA	CASNRATQETQYF	TGTGCCAGCAATAGGGCCACACAAGAGACCCAGTACTTC
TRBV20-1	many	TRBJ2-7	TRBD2	CSASVGVAGPYEQYF	TGCAGTGCTAGCGTTGGGGTAGCGGGACCCTACGAGCAGTACTTC
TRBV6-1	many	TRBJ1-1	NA	CASSAHGNTEAFF	TGTGCCAGCAGTGCTCACGGGAACACTGAAGCTTTCTTT